The 11 T cell receptor beta chains below come from one sample, sequenced in a study of T-cell reconstitution after alpha-beta-depleted transplantation in children. During its preparation, the TCRbeta library received unique molecular identifiers. From the PCR reads, TCRdb called clonotypes with MiXCR, one entry per CDR3 protein. Here the sample spans some 400,000 distinct CDR3 sequences, around 21% being singletons. The sequencing here drew on PBMCs from the stem cell graft donor, taken from the stem cell graft. Receptor source: a human donor who donated a stem cell graft to a child with acute myeloid leukemia.

This clonotype was seen at least ten times. The chain recombines TRBV20-1 with TRBJ1-4, with D perhaps matching TRBD1 (5 bases). V lost 0 bases and J lost 7, with 24 bases in between. The CDR3 length is 18 residues. Germline CDR1 reads DFQATT; CDR2 reads SNEGSKA (reference sequence). The CDR3 bases are TGCAGTGCTAGAGATTTCGCCCGGGACTCCGGGTCCGGTGAAAAACTGTTTTTT. Translating it yields CSARDFARDSGSGEKLFF.

CDR3 sequence: CSARDSGTGAGEQYF. DNA for the CDR3: TGCAGTGCTAGAGATTCCGGGACAGGGGCGGGCGAGCAGTACTTC. J is TRBJ2-7 and V is TRBV20-1, with 10 positions matching TRBD1. CDR3 size: 15 residues. V was pared by 0 bases and J by 6 bases, with 8 bases of the junction left unmatched. Looked up from germline, CDR1 is DFQATT and CDR2 is SNEGSKA (reference sequence).

The V call is TRBV20-1, the J call TRBJ2-7; 7 bases match TRBD2. CDR3 length equals 13 residues. J lost 3 bases, V lost 1 base, and 3 bases had no gene match. Per the germline V gene, CDR1 is DFQATT and CDR2 is SNEGSKA (reference sequence). CDR3 protein: CSARGERDYEQYF. As DNA, the CDR3 is TGCAGTGCTAGAGGGGAGCGGGACTACGAGCAGTACTTC.

This clonotype was observed a few times. Here the CDR3 DNA reads TGTGCCAGCAGGAAGGGTGGCGAGCAGTACTTC. It encodes CASRKGGEQYF. V gene TRBV3-1 combines with J gene TRBJ2-7; no reliable D call. This CDR3 has 11 amino acids. V lost 6 bases and J lost 6, with 9 bases in between. The germline V gene has CDR1 LGHDT and CDR2 YNNKEL (reference sequence).

This sequence joins TRBV5-5 and TRBJ2-1; D remains unclear. Germline V gene data show CDR1 as SGHKS and CDR2 as YYEKEE (reference sequence). V lost 2 bases and J lost 4, with 13 bases in between. The CDR3 spans 15 residues. The CDR3 spells CASSFVLGSYNEQFF. The DNA for the CDR3 is TGTGCCAGCAGCTTCGTTCTTGGGTCGTACAATGAGCAGTTCTTC. Full variable domain (rest looked up from reference TRBV5-5 and TRBJ2-1): DAGVTQSPTHLIKTRGQQVTLRCSPISGHKSVSWYQQVLGQGPQFIFQYYEKEERGRGNFPDRFSARQFPNYSSELNVNALLLGDSALYLCASSFVLGSYNEQFFGPGTRLTVL.

V and J are TRBV11-2 and TRBJ2-5; tentative D call: TRBD1 (6 bases). CDR1 and CDR2 (germline): SGHAT, FQNNGV. Trimming removed 4 bases from V and 4 bases from J, with 19 bases in between. The CDR3 has 16 amino acids. The CDR3, as DNA: TGTGCCAGCAGCTCCTCCCTGGGGGCAGGGTCAGAGACCCAGTACTTC. Translating it yields CASSSSLGAGSETQYF.

V is TRBV7-9 and J is TRBJ1-4; D is unresolved. The germline V gene encodes CDR1 SEHNR and CDR2 FQNEAQ (reference sequence). The CDR3 is 15 amino acids. The V end was cut by 1 base, the J end by 7 bases, with 13 bases between. The CDR3 bases are TGTGCCAGCAGCTTAGAAGGGAGCAAGACTGAAAAACTGTTTTTT. It yields the protein CASSLEGSKTEKLFF.

This clonotype occurred many times. The rearrangement uses TRBV20-1 and TRBJ2-1; 10 bases line up with TRBD2. Germline V gene data show CDR1 as DFQATT and CDR2 as SNEGSKA (reference sequence). V dropped 0 bases and J dropped 6; count of bases not matched to a gene: 8. There are 16 residues in the CDR3. The CDR3, as DNA: TGCAGTGCTAGAGATGGCACTAGCGGGAAACCCAATGAGCAGTTCTTC. Translating gives CSARDGTSGKPNEQFF.

The J gene is TRBJ2-2, the V gene TRBV19, with D unclear. Germline CDR1 reads LNHDA; CDR2 reads SQIVND (reference sequence). The CDR3 is 15 residues long. With 6 bases removed from V and 0 bases from J, the gap between germline ends came to 11 bases. CDR3 sequence (DNA): TGTGCCAGTAGCAACGACATAACGAACACCGGGGAGCTGTTTTTT. Encoded protein: CASSNDITNTGELFF.

The chain carries TRBV7-3 and TRBJ1-2; 9 nucleotides line up with TRBD1. Looked up from germline, CDR1 is SGHTA and CDR2 is FQGTGA. The J segment lost 8 bases and the V segment lost 4 bases, leaving 8 bases of the junction unmatched. The CDR3 spans 14 residues. The CDR3 DNA follows: TGTGCCAGCAGCTCGGACAGGGGTTTCTCCGGCTACACCTTC. Translating gives CASSSDRGFSGYTF.

The chain is built from TRBV29-1 and TRBJ2-1; D call uncertain. V was pared by 0 bases and J by 8 bases, with 11 bases between. CDR3 length: 13 amino acids. CDR1 is SQVTM, CDR2 ANQGSEA, per germline. This CDR3 is CSVEDTRVYEQFF. Written as DNA, the CDR3 is TGCAGCGTTGAAGACACCCGGGTATATGAGCAGTTCTTC.